A selection of T cell receptor beta chains follows, all from one sample in a study of regulatory T cells in long-lasting Graves disease. TCRdb itself ran the multiplex PCR reads through MiXCR, one entry per CDR3 protein. This table holds 530,000 or so distinct CDR3 sequences, about 13% found once. These data were also reused for a study on T cells in Graves' hyperthyroidism and ophthalmopathy.

This specimen was peripheral blood mononuclear cells (PBMCs), taken at new diagnosis, from a patient treated with antithyroid drugs. Receptor source: a man younger than 40 with Graves disease. Each CDR3 is given with its conserved first and last residue. D genes are given only for firm matches. Some rows mark clone size as missing; the rest say once, few, many or name a class of expanded clone.

>TRBV20-1|many|-|TRBJ2-7
TGCAGTGCTAGCTCGATAGGCTACGAGCAGTACTTC
CSASSIGYEQYF
>TRBV4-2|-|TRBD2|TRBJ2-5
TGTGCCAGCAGCAAATCGGGGCTAGCGGGAGTTGGGTCTGGGGAAGAGACCCAGTACTTC
CASSKSGLAGVGSGEETQYF
>TRBV28|many|TRBD2|TRBJ2-1
TGTGCCAGCAGAGGTACTAGCGGGAGGGATAGCTCCTACAATGAGCAGTTCTTC
CASRGTSGRDSSYNEQFF
>TRBV24-1|many|TRBD2|TRBJ2-1
TGTGCCACCAGTGATCCCGGACTAGCTAATGAGCAGTTCTTC
CATSDPGLANEQFF
>TRBV11-2|many|TRBD2|TRBJ2-1
TGTGCCAGCAGCCCCCTTGCGGGAGGGGACTACAATGAGCAGTTCTTC
CASSPLAGGDYNEQFF
>TRBV6-5|many|-|TRBJ2-7
TGTGCCAGCAGTTACTTCCGGGGGGCGCTGGACGAGCAGTACTTC
CASSYFRGALDEQYF
>TRBV30|few|TRBD1|TRBJ2-7
TGTGCCTGGAGTGTCGGACAGGGATTATCCTACGAGCAGTACTTC
CAWSVGQGLSYEQYF
>TRBV27|many|TRBD1|TRBJ1-1
TGTGCCAGCAGTGACGGACAGGTTCTGGGCACTGAAGCTTTCTTT
CASSDGQVLGTEAFF
>TRBV30|many|-|TRBJ1-2
TGTGCCTGGAGGCACAATACAGGGAATGGCTACACCTTC
CAWRHNTGNGYTF
>TRBV13|many|-|TRBJ2-1
TGTGCCAGCAGCTTACGGGGCCCGGTCAGTGAGCAGTTCTTC
CASSLRGPVSEQFF
>TRBV11-2|many|-|TRBJ2-2
TGTGCCAGCAGCCCCTTGGTGCGGAACACCGGGGAGCTGTTTTTT
CASSPLVRNTGELFF
>TRBV30|many|-|TRBJ1-6
TGTGCCTGGGCGACGAGCTCCTATAATTCACCCCTCCACTTT
CAWATSSYNSPLHF
>TRBV12-3/TRBV12-4|once|-|TRBJ2-2
TGTGCCAGCAGTTTAACCCGGGTCGTCACCGGGGAGCTGTTTTTT
CASSLTRVVTGELFF
>TRBV24-1|many|-|TRBJ2-1
TGTGCCACCAGTGATCATGGACACCCGAGGGAGCAGTTCTTC
CATSDHGHPREQFF
>TRBV9|few|TRBD1|TRBJ1-1
TGTGCCAGCAGCGGTCCCGGGACAGGGGGAACGGGGAACACTGAAGCTTTCTTT
CASSGPGTGGTGNTEAFF
>TRBV10-3|many|TRBD1|TRBJ2-1
TGTGCCATCAATAAGGGGGCGGCTTACAATGAGCAGTTCTTC
CAINKGAAYNEQFF
>TRBV30|-|-|TRBJ2-3
TGTGCCTGGAGAATTGTCTCGCAGGCTCCGCAGTATTTT
CAWRIVSQAPQYF
>TRBV30|many|-|TRBJ1-5
TGTGCCTGGAGAGATCTACACGGACCCCAGCATTTT
CAWRDLHGPQHF
>TRBV20-1|few|TRBD2|TRBJ2-1
TGCAGTGCGAAAGACCTAGACTTTGGCGGGAGTTACTACAATGAGCAGTTCTTC
CSAKDLDFGGSYYNEQFF
>TRBV13|few|-|TRBJ2-3
TGTGCCAGCAGCTCCGGGGTTTTCGATACGCAGTATTTT
CASSSGVFDTQYF
>TRBV25-1|-|TRBD2|TRBJ2-5
TGTGCCAGCAGTGAACCCATGGGAGGGATAGAGACCCAGTACTTC
CASSEPMGGIETQYF
>TRBV18|-|TRBD1|TRBJ2-6
TGTGCCAGCTCCCCCTCCGGACAGGCCTCGGTCCTGACTTTC
CASSPSGQASVLTF
>TRBV7-9|many|TRBD1|TRBJ2-7
TGTGCCAGCAGCCTCACCCCCGGGACAGGGGCATACGAGCAGTACTTC
CASSLTPGTGAYEQYF
>TRBV18|few|-|TRBJ2-2
TGTGCCTGCTCCAGGGTAGCGGCGAACACCGGGGAGCTGTTTTTT
CACSRVAANTGELFF
>TRBV18|-|-|TRBJ2-1
TGTGCCAGCTCATCATCATCCCGGGACACCAATTTAGACAGGTTCTTC
CASSSSSRDTNLDRFF
>TRBV5-1|few|TRBD2|TRBJ2-7
TGCGCCAGCAGCTGGACTAGCGGGAGGGCTTCCTACGAGCAGTACTTC
CASSWTSGRASYEQYF
>TRBV5-4|-|TRBD2|TRBJ2-3
TGTGCCAGCAGCCGTGGAGGGGTAATAGCGGGAGCCGAAGATACGCAGTATTTT
CASSRGGVIAGAEDTQYF
>TRBV5-1|many|-|TRBJ1-1
TGCGCCAGCAGCTTGGAAATGAACACTGAAGCTTTCTTT
CASSLEMNTEAFF
>TRBV5-6|-|TRBD2|TRBJ2-7
TGTGCCAGCAGCCCCTGGACTAGCGGGAGGGAGCAGTACTTC
CASSPWTSGREQYF
>TRBV24-1|many|TRBD2|TRBJ2-2
TGTGCCACCAGTGATTTAGGGACTAGCGGGCTCGCGAACACCGGGGAGCTGTTTTTT
CATSDLGTSGLANTGELFF
>TRBV13|few|-|TRBJ2-7
TGTGCCAGCAGCTTAGGCAGAGCGGCGAATTCCTACGAGCAGTACTTC
CASSLGRAANSYEQYF
>TRBV12-3/TRBV12-4|many|TRBD2|TRBJ2-1
TGTGCCAGCAGTTTAGGGCCGGGACTAGCGGGACGAAGTTCTTCCAATGAGCAGTTCTTC
CASSLGPGLAGRSSSNEQFF
>TRBV9|few|TRBD2|TRBJ2-2
TGTGCCAGCAGCACCCCGGTCGCGGGACTAGCCGCCGGGGAGCTGTTTTTT
CASSTPVAGLAAGELFF
>TRBV6-1|many|TRBD2|TRBJ2-5
TGTGCCAGCAGTGAACCTATAGCGGGAGGAAACCAAGAGACCCAGTACTTC
CASSEPIAGGNQETQYF
>TRBV6-1|few|TRBD2|TRBJ2-5
TGTGCCAGCATGCCGGGACTACAAGAGACCCAGTACTTC
CASMPGLQETQYF
>TRBV11-1|many|-|TRBJ2-7
TGTGCCAGCAGGCTCTTCGACGAGCAGTACTTC
CASRLFDEQYF
>TRBV15|many|-|TRBJ2-7
TGTGCCACCAGCGCCCGCCGGGACACTTACGAGCAGTACTTC
CATSARRDTYEQYF
>TRBV12-3/TRBV12-4|once|-|TRBJ2-7
TGTGCCAGCAGCTTAACGTTAACGGTCTACGAGCAGTACTTC
CASSLTLTVYEQYF
>TRBV10-3|once|-|TRBJ2-7
TGTGCCATCACAGCAGGCTACGAGCAGTACTTC
CAITAGYEQYF
>TRBV6-9|few|TRBD1|TRBJ1-4
TGTGCCAGCAGTTACTGGGGAGGGACAGGGGGCGCGACGGATGAAAAACTGTTTTTT
CASSYWGGTGGATDEKLFF
>TRBV9|few|-|TRBJ1-5
TGTGCCAGCAGCCCCTCCAGCAGCAATCAGCCCCAGCATTTT
CASSPSSSNQPQHF
>TRBV5-1|many|-|TRBJ2-4
TGCGCCAGCAGCTTGGTGGAAGGGAAGGACATTCAGTACTTC
CASSLVEGKDIQYF
>TRBV20-1|-|-|TRBJ2-7
TGCAGTGCTAGGGTCGGAGTAGGGGGCTACGAGCAGTACTTC
CSARVGVGGYEQYF
>TRBV10-1|-|TRBD1|TRBJ2-7
TGCGCCAGCAGTGACTCCGGGACAGGAAATTCCTACGAGCAGTACTTC
CASSDSGTGNSYEQYF